Given below is one T cell receptor (beta chain) in context. The entry originates in a study of blood T cell repertoires in COVID-19. Study in general: COVID-19 samples collected from the United States, Italy and Spain covered acute and convalescent phases.

Per the authors' pipeline: Estimation of nucleated cell counts was performed using reference gene primer amplification. Generated by immunoSEQ multiplex PCR, the TCRdb table keeps only in-frame clones and is missing some. V and J calls and clone size are given by that table; D and trimming were obtained from the DNA. The sample has around 270,000 clones; more than 85% are singletons. The Seattle patients joined while their infection was active and were tracked longitudinally afterward. The V gene's germline CDR1 is MNHEY and CDR2 SVGAGI. The length of the CDR3 is 14 residues. The V end lost 4 bases, the J end lost 3 bases, and 10 bases lay between the germline ends.

This clonotype was sampled from a person aged 18 to 35 with COVID-19, enrolled during active disease. What was sequenced was peripheral blood. The chain links TRBV6-5 to TRBJ2-1, with a possible D match to TRBD2 (5 bases). CDR3 protein: CASSLASIYNEQFF. The CDR3 nucleotides read TGTGCCAGCAGTTTAGCTAGCATCTACAATGAGCAGTTCTTC.